Described below is a single T cell receptor beta chain sequence and its context. The data belong to a study of blood T cells in healthy people across ages. The CDR3 has 13 amino acids. The germline V and J ends were trimmed by 7 bases and 1 base, with 10 bases remaining between them. In germline, CDR1 is SQVTM, CDR2 ANQGSEA. Total RNA, at least 5 micrograms per sample, was extracted from PBMCs. The second PCR ran 7 to 11 cycles with a sample-barcoded 5' primer and J-beta primers. TCRdb re-analysed the 5' RACE reads in MiXCR, keeping a single row per CDR3 protein. Among around 1.7 million distinct CDR3 sequences listed, 25% to 30% were seen once.

This chain links TRBV29-1 with TRBJ2-2; D possibly corresponds to TRBD2 (5 bases). Sequenced sample: blood. The receptor's source is a woman between 25 and 40 years old in good health. The CDR3 region is CSANRGNTGELFF. The CDR3 nucleotides read TGCAGCGCCAACCGGGGGAACACCGGGGAGCTGTTTTTT.